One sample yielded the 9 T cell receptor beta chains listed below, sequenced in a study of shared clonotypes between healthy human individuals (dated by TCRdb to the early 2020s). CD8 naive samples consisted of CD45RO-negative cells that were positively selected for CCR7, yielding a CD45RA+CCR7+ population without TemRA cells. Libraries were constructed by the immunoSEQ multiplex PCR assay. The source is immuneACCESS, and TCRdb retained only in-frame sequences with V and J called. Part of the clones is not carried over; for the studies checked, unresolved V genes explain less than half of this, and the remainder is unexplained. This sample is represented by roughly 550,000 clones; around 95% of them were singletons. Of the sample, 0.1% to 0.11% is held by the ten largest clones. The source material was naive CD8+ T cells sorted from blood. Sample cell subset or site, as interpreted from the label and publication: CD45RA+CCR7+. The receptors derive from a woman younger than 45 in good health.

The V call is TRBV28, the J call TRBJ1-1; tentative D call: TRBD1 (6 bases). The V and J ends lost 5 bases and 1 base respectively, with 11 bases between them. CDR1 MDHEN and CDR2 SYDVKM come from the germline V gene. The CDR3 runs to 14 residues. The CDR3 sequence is CASSPGQRNTEAFF. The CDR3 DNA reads TGTGCCAGCAGTCCCGGACAGAGGAACACTGAAGCTTTCTTT.

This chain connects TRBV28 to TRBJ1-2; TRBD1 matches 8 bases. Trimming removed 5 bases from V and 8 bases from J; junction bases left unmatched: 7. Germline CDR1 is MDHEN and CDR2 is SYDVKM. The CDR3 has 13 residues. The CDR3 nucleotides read TGTGCCAGCAGTGAACAACAGGGGGGAGGCTACACCTTC. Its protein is CASSEQQGGGYTF.

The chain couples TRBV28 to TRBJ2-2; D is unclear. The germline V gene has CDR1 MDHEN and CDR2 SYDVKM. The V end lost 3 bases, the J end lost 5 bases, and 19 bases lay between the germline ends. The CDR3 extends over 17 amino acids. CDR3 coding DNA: TGTGCCAGCAGTTTTCCTCCCCGGACCGATTCGACCGGGGAGCTGTTTTTT. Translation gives CASSFPPRTDSTGELFF.

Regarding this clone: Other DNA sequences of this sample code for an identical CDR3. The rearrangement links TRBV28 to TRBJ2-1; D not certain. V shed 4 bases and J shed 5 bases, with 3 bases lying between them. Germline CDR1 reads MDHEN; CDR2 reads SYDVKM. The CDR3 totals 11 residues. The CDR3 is CASSSNNEQFF. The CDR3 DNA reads TGTGCCAGCAGTTCCAACAATGAGCAGTTCTTC.

CDR3: CAFNQGVNTEAFF. CDR3 nucleotide sequence: TGTGCCTTCAATCAGGGCGTGAACACTGAAGCTTTCTTT. This sequence joins TRBV30 and TRBJ1-1; D is possibly TRBD1 (5 bases). This CDR3 has 13 amino acids. CDR1 and CDR2 from the germline V gene are GTSNPN and SVGIG (reference sequence). The V end was cut by 7 bases, the J end by 0 bases, with 12 bases between. Filled out from reference TRBV30 and TRBJ1-1, the complete variable domain reads SQTIHQWPATLVQPVGSPLSLECTVEGTSNPNLYWYRQAAGRGLQLLFYSVGIGQISSEVPQNLSASRPQDRQFILSSKKLLLSDSGFYLCAFNQGVNTEAFFGQGTRLTVV.

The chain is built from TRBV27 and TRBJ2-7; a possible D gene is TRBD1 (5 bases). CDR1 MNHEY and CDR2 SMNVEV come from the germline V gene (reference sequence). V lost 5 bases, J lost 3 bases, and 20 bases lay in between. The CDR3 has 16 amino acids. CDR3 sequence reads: CASSPARAYPIYEQYF. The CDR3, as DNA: TGTGCCAGCAGTCCCGCCAGGGCCTACCCAATCTACGAGCAGTACTTC.

CDR3: CSVAGTLNSGNTIYF. CDR3 in DNA: TGCAGCGTTGCCGGCACGCTGAACTCTGGAAACACCATATATTTT. This chain uses TRBV29-1 with TRBJ1-3; no clear D gene. V dropped 4 bases and J dropped 0 bases, with 13 bases sitting between them. Germline V gives CDR1 SQVTM, CDR2 ANQGSEA. The CDR3 is 15 residues long.

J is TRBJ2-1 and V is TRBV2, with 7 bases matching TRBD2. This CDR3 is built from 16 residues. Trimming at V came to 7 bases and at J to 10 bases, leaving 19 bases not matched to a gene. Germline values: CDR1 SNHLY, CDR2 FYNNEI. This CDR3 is CASNGETREIRWEQFF. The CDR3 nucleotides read TGTGCCAGCAATGGCGAAACGCGGGAGATCCGATGGGAGCAGTTCTTC.

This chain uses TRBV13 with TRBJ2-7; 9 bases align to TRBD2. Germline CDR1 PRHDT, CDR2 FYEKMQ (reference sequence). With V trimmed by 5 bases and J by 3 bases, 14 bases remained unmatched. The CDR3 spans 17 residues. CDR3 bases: TGTGCCAGCAGCCCAGGGGGGCTAGCGGGGCCTAACTACGAGCAGTACTTC. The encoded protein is CASSPGGLAGPNYEQYF.